The rows below give T cell receptor beta chains drawn from one sample of a study of shared clonotypes between healthy human individuals. Assay: immunoSEQ multiplex PCR; the TCRdb copy retains only in-frame clones and omits some. The sample lists about 510,000 clones; 95% to 97% were seen once. Sequencing was performed on naive CD4+ T cells sorted from blood. The receptors shown here come from a woman in her thirties in good health. The CDR3 runs from the conserved cysteine through the conserved F or W. D genes are given only for firm matches. Clone size is not always given. Where it is, it says once, few, many or a class for expanded clones.

V gene	D gene	clone size	J gene	CDR3 protein	CDR3 DNA
TRBV7-3	TRBD1	NA	TRBJ2-2	CASSLGTANTGELFF	TGTGCCAGCAGCTTGGGGACAGCGAACACCGGGGAGCTGTTTTTT
TRBV10-2	NA	NA	TRBJ2-5	CASSESGQETQYF	TGCGCCAGCAGTGAGTCGGGACAAGAGACCCAGTACTTC
TRBV7-2	NA	NA	TRBJ2-7	CASSLTQSYEQYF	TGTGCCAGCAGCTTAACACAATCCTACGAGCAGTACTTC
TRBV11-2	NA	NA	TRBJ1-3	CASSFLGAAGNTIYF	TGTGCCAGCAGCTTTCTTGGGGCAGCTGGAAACACCATATATTTT
TRBV19	NA	NA	TRBJ2-2	CASSLGVANTGELFF	TGTGCCAGTAGTTTGGGCGTGGCGAACACCGGGGAGCTGTTTTTT
TRBV19	NA	once	TRBJ2-1	CASSLIRTRDSYNEQFF	TGTGCCAGTAGTCTCATAAGGACCCGAGACTCCTACAATGAGCAGTTCTTC
TRBV28	NA	NA	TRBJ2-1	CASTFERGLTNVMRQFF	TGTGCCAGCACTTTCGAACGGGGCCTGACTAATGTAATGAGGCAGTTCTTC
TRBV4-1	NA	NA	TRBJ1-4	CASSLVRGTYEKLFF	TGCGCCAGCAGCTTGGTGAGGGGCACGTATGAAAAACTGTTTTTT
TRBV7-9	NA	NA	TRBJ1-1	CASSLSGVRMNTEAFF	TGTGCCAGCAGCTTGTCAGGCGTCCGGATGAACACTGAAGCTTTCTTT
TRBV27	NA	NA	TRBJ1-5	CASGRGVSQHF	TGTGCCAGCGGGAGGGGGGTGTCCCAGCATTTT
TRBV19	TRBD1	NA	TRBJ2-7	CASSTALGQGARVQYF	TGTGCCAGTAGTACGGCTTTGGGGCAGGGGGCGCGAGTGCAGTACTTC
TRBV6-1	NA	NA	TRBJ2-2	CASSGPEAGRRELFF	TGTGCCAGCAGTGGGCCGGAGGCAGGGAGGAGGGAGCTGTTTTTT
TRBV5-1	NA	NA	TRBJ1-1	CASSLALDTEAFF	TGCGCCAGCAGCTTGGCCCTGGACACTGAAGCTTTCTTT
TRBV2	NA	few	TRBJ1-5	CASRHSNQPQHF	TGTGCCAGCAGACATAGCAATCAGCCCCAGCATTTT
TRBV11-2	NA	NA	TRBJ2-3	CASSPQEAGVYTQYF	TGTGCCAGCAGCCCGCAGGAAGCGGGTGTTTATACGCAGTATTTT
TRBV27	NA	NA	TRBJ2-7	CASSLFPGSSYEQYF	TGTGCCAGCAGTTTATTTCCGGGTAGCTCCTACGAGCAGTACTTC
TRBV5-1	NA	NA	TRBJ2-3	CASSLGRSDTQYF	TGCGCCAGCAGCTTGGGTCGTTCAGATACGCAGTATTTT
TRBV5-1	NA	NA	TRBJ2-2	CASSETATGELFF	TGCGCCAGCAGCGAGACAGCCACCGGGGAGCTGTTTTTT
TRBV15	TRBD2	NA	TRBJ2-1	CATSSGRAQEQFF	TGTGCCACTTCTAGCGGGAGGGCCCAGGAGCAGTTCTTC
TRBV28	NA	NA	TRBJ1-2	CASSLDVRGWGGYTF	TGTGCCAGCAGTTTGGATGTTAGGGGCTGGGGGGGCTACACCTTC
TRBV7-8	NA	NA	TRBJ1-2	CASSLARGWVNGYTF	TGTGCCAGCAGCTTAGCGAGGGGATGGGTAAATGGCTACACCTTC
TRBV27	NA	NA	TRBJ1-1	CASSVWGSTEAFF	TGTGCCAGCAGTGTCTGGGGGAGCACTGAAGCTTTCTTT
TRBV28	TRBD1	once	TRBJ1-2	CASSTGQGARGYTF	TGTGCCAGCAGCACCGGGCAGGGGGCGAGGGGCTACACCTTC
TRBV13	NA	NA	TRBJ2-3	CASSPWTRPSTDTQYF	TGTGCCAGCAGCCCTTGGACAAGACCTAGCACAGATACGCAGTATTTT
TRBV4-1	NA	NA	TRBJ2-1	CASSQVGSEQFF	TGCGCCAGCAGCCAAGTAGGAAGTGAGCAGTTCTTC
TRBV5-1	NA	NA	TRBJ1-1	CASSGGALGTEAFF	TGCGCCAGCAGCGGTGGGGCACTGGGCACTGAAGCTTTCTTT
TRBV7-9	TRBD2	NA	TRBJ2-1	CASSLLLAGGPFEQFF	TGTGCCAGCAGCTTACTCCTAGCGGGAGGGCCCTTTGAGCAGTTCTTC
TRBV5-1	TRBD2	NA	TRBJ2-5	CASSLGTSEGETQYF	TGCGCCAGCAGCTTGGGGACTAGCGAGGGTGAGACCCAGTACTTC
TRBV5-1	NA	NA	TRBJ2-7	CASSSGFGARATYEQYF	TGCGCCAGCAGCTCGGGGTTTGGTGCCAGGGCGACCTACGAGCAGTACTTC
TRBV6-1	NA	NA	TRBJ2-7	CASSLNFGSYEQYF	TGTGCCAGCAGTCTAAACTTCGGCTCCTACGAGCAGTACTTC
TRBV7-2	NA	NA	TRBJ2-3	CASSSRTERRDTQYF	TGTGCCAGCAGCTCCCGGACAGAGAGGCGAGATACGCAGTATTTT
TRBV30	NA	NA	TRBJ2-5	CAWGSGSGETQYF	TGTGCCTGGGGGTCTGGGAGCGGAGAGACCCAGTACTTC
TRBV7-8	NA	NA	TRBJ2-7	CASSLNGRDIYEQYF	TGTGCCAGCAGCTTAAATGGTAGGGACATCTACGAGCAGTACTTC